This T cell receptor (beta chain) is from a study of human T cells and chemical hapten exposure (dated by TCRdb to the early 2020s). Notes on the research overall: For sensitization, 2% DPC in acetone was applied to a roughly 2 cm by roughly 2 cm area of upper inner arm skin. The mostly female patient cohort included alopecia areata with under or over 50% scalp involvement, alopecia totalis and alopecia universalis. Blood samples were taken from patients before sensitization (week 0) and then at 2, 6 and about 24 weeks after DPC sensitization. Throughout the approximately 25-week study period, patients were also given weekly therapeutic DPC doses on the scalp. Patch testing was done on the upper back using Finn chambers containing 0.01% DPC, and results were scored after 6 days according to International Contact Dermatitis Research Group standards. Peripheral blood TCR repertoire changes were tracked in vivo in alopecia patients during primary and secondary sensitization to the hapten diphenylcyclopropenone (DPC). Libraries were pooled for sequencing, and per-sample TCR yields varied mainly because of small differences in library volumes within the pool. Around 29 alopecia patients provided blood for TCR sequencing at one to four time points (pre-sensitization, 2, 6 and 24 weeks). On the study overall, not on this receptor specifically: Repeated subsampling changed both the strength of the expansion versus patch-test correlation and the threshold at which that correlation became significant. Compared with pre-sensitization or healthy control sets, expanded TCRs formed significantly more large CDR3 similarity clusters, which is consistent with antigen-driven responses. Alopecia, a presumed autoimmune disease, was present in all patients, so the immune response of the patients might differ from that of healthy individuals. DPC sensitization did not change how many TCRs were above 1 in 1000 frequency, and no evidence was found of alterations in global repertoire structure. The number of PT1 expanded TCRs positively correlated with patch test score, significant at thresholds 8, 16 and 32 but not 4.

Per the germline V gene, SGHNT is the CDR1 and YENEEA is the CDR2. The germline V and J ends show losses of 7 bases and 2 bases respectively, and no gene match explains 6 bases of the junction. Spanning cysteine to phenylalanine, the CDR3 consists of 15 amino acids. Only the CDR3 part of the read is kept: 45 bases, read in frame from the first base. The method behind the library was RACE. Sequencing instrument: NextSeq 500. During library preparation, unique molecular identifiers were attached to individual cDNA molecules so that TCRs could be counted quantitatively and reproducibly. From each blood RNA sample, both TCR alpha and TCR beta chains were sequenced. In the authors' own workflow: A median of about 87,000 TCRs per sample was observed, with a range of 23,224 to 690,600. V, J and CDR3 annotation of the TCR reads was carried out using the Decombinator software suite. For PS versus PT1 abundance plots, all samples were subsampled to the same number of TCRs (28,000). TCRs were defined as expanded if absent before sensitization and observed at least eight times at the 2-week time point. TCRdb applied fastp at Q25 and MiXCR to the public reads, then kept only in-frame beta chains. Every distinct CDR3 protein forms one entry, paired with its most common genes and DNA. TCRdb, not the authors, supplied the V and J calls. Across this sample there are around 53,000 distinct CDR3 sequences, with 9% to 9.5% seen only once. The ten most abundant clones make up 3.5% to 5% of the sample.

The time point label, as the study defines it: patch test 1, 2 weeks after DPC sensitization. The sample's treatment or condition, from its label and the paper: therapeutic diphenylcyclopropenone sensitization with weekly scalp DPC. At every patch-test visit, the blood draw took place before the patch test was put on. Patients were eligible if aged 18 to 70, diagnosed with alopecia and judged suitable for DPC therapy, and pregnant patients were excluded. Total RNA was isolated from unfractionated whole blood collected in Tempus Blood RNA tubes. Note on this clonotype: Its antigen target is currently unknown. No much larger clone exists at a distance of one base, and base qualities are not known.

The chain is encoded by TRBV11-3 joined to TRBJ2-3; TRBD2 lines up with 10 middle nucleotides. The receptor was isolated from a woman aged 45-60 years with alopecia areata. Some clones in this sample may be carry-over from other donors' samples. The input for sequencing was whole blood, taken in connection with sensitization to the hapten diphenylcyclopropenone (DPC). The bases are TGTGCCAGCACACCGGGACTAGCGCCCACAGATACGCAGTATTTT. This encodes CASTPGLAPTDTQYF.